This T cell receptor (beta chain) was observed in a study of beta chain features in type 1 diabetes. Sorted CD4+ subsets: naive, central memory, regulatory, stem cell-like memory (CD45RO/CCR7/CD25/CD127/CD95/CD27 panel). TCRB transcripts that were expressed got sequenced, as all of the isolated RNA had been reverse transcribed. Clones were read by immunoSEQ multiplex PCR, and TCRdb kept only the in-frame ones, dropping some. The table shows some 150,000 clones, with roughly 9.3% occurring only once. V was clipped by 3 bases and J by 2 bases, with 13 bases between them. Germline loops: CDR1 MNHNY, CDR2 SVGAGI (reference sequence). The CDR3 consists of 15 residues.

This chain connects TRBV6-6 to TRBJ2-5; possible D gene TRBD2, 5 bases. The receptor's source is a woman aged 40 to 50 in good health. The sample comprised central memory CD4+ T cells from blood. CDR3 in amino acids: CASSYSGVGQETQYF. Here the CDR3 DNA reads TGTGCCAGCAGTTATTCCGGGGTGGGTCAAGAGACCCAGTACTTC.